Presented here are 16 T cell receptor beta chains from one specimen sequenced in a study of neurological immune-mediated disorders. MiXCR, applied by TCRdb to the 5' RACE reads, yields one record per CDR3 protein. Of around 46,000 distinct CDR3 sequences in the sample, roughly a quarter are singletons; the top ten hold roughly 25%. The specimen sequenced was PBMCs. These receptor sequences come from a woman in her sixties or seventies in good health.

This clonotype was counted at least ten times. V usage is TRBV7-8 and J usage is TRBJ2-7; 10 nucleotides line up with TRBD2. The CDR3 contains 16 residues. J was trimmed by 2 bases and V by 4 bases; bases with no gene match: 8. Germline V lookup: CDR1 SGHVS, CDR2 FQNEAQ. CDR3 region: CASSWVWTSGPYEQYF. CDR3 sequence (DNA): TGTGCCAGCAGCTGGGTTTGGACTAGCGGTCCCTACGAGCAGTACTTC.

At least ten counts were recorded for this clonotype. The genes are TRBV4-1 and TRBJ1-2, with 8 bases lining up with TRBD1. This CDR3 is 16 amino acids long. From germline, CDR1 is MGHRA and CDR2 YSYEKL. V was clipped by 1 base and J by 4 bases; unmatched bases: 8. This CDR3 reads CASSQVIRDRGYGYTF. The CDR3, as DNA: TGCGCCAGCAGCCAAGTAATTCGAGACAGGGGCTATGGCTACACCTTC.

The V call is TRBV5-6, the J call TRBJ2-2; D possibly corresponds to TRBD2 (6 bases). The V end was cut by 2 bases, the J end by 5 bases, with 13 bases between. This CDR3 is 15 amino acids long. Germline V gene sequence: CDR1 SGHDT, CDR2 YYEEEE. The CDR3 is CASSLRGIGTGELFF. The CDR3 coding sequence is TGTGCCAGCAGCTTACGGGGGATCGGGACCGGGGAGCTGTTTTTT.

This clonotype has at least ten counts. V and J are TRBV5-1 and TRBJ2-3; the D call may be TRBD1 or TRBD2 (5 bases each). Trimming cost V 4 bases and J 0 bases, with 9 bases left between them. Looked up from germline, CDR1 is SGHRS and CDR2 is YFSETQ. The CDR3 contains 14 residues. The CDR3 sequence: CASSPGPSTDTQYF. CDR3 DNA: TGCGCCAGCAGCCCGGGACCGAGCACAGATACGCAGTATTTT.

This chain uses TRBV27 with TRBJ2-1, with 12 bases fitting TRBD2. Germline V gene lookup returns CDR1 MNHEY and CDR2 SMNVEV (reference sequence). The CDR3 loop spans 16 amino acids. With 6 bases clipped from V and 8 bases from J, the junction kept 11 bases outside the gene matches. CDR3 DNA sequence: TGTGCCAGCAGACTCAGGACTAGCGGGGAAGGCGATGAGCAGTTCTTC. Its protein product is CASRLRTSGEGDEQFF.

This clonotype was counted many times. The chain couples TRBV5-1 to TRBJ2-5; D is uncertain. The V and J ends lost 5 bases and 2 bases respectively, with 4 bases between them. The germline V gene has CDR1 SGHRS and CDR2 YFSETQ. The CDR3 covers 11 residues. The chain's CDR3 is CASRIQETQYF. The CDR3 DNA follows: TGCGCCAGCAGGATTCAAGAGACCCAGTACTTC.

On this clonotype itself: Sequence at one end of the junction differs from germline and may be a read error. This chain connects TRBV20-1 to TRBJ1-2; D perhaps matches TRBD1 (5 bases). The CDR3 runs 12 residues. The V gene's germline CDR1 is DFQATT and CDR2 SNEGSKA (reference sequence). The CDR3 region is CCARDQQVRYTF. CDR3 nucleotides: TGCTGTGCTAGAGATCAACAGGTGAGGTACACCTTC.

In the case of this clonotype: A single base separates this from a much larger clone, so it may be a read error. The chain carries TRBV4-1 and TRBJ1-5, with TRBD1 as a possible D gene (5 bases). Germline assignment: CDR1 MGHRA and CDR2 YSYEKL. Trimming pared 1 base from V and 9 bases from J, leaving 22 bases between. This CDR3 contains 17 residues. The CDR3 DNA reads as TGCGCCAGCAGCCAAGCGTGGACTCGGGCGGGGGATATGCCCCAGCATTTT. Translation gives CASSQAWTRAGDMPQHF.

This clonotype was detected only a few times. The CDR3 region is CASSQDRTSGRGTYNEQFF. The CDR3 DNA sequence: TGTGCCAGCAGCCAAGATCGGACTAGCGGGAGGGGGACCTACAATGAGCAGTTCTTC. This rearrangement joins TRBV3-1 to TRBJ2-1, with 15 bases aligning to TRBD2. The junction had 5 bases not matched to a gene; V was cut back by 0 bases and J by 2 bases. CDR3 length: 19 residues. Germline CDR1 and CDR2: LGHDT and YNNKEL (reference sequence).

The V gene is TRBV11-3, the J gene TRBJ2-2; 7 bases agree with TRBD2. The germline CDR1 and CDR2 sequences are SGHNT and YENEEA. V shed 1 base, J shed 7 bases, and the junction held 3 bases outside the gene matches. The CDR3 totals 14 residues. CDR3 residues: CASSLGGSRGELFF. CDR3 DNA sequence: TGTGCCAGCAGCTTAGGCGGGAGTCGCGGGGAGCTGTTTTTT.

There are many counts of this clonotype. The CDR3 region is CASSYGPPPGTDTQYF. DNA of the CDR3: TGTGCCAGCAGTTACGGCCCTCCACCGGGCACAGATACGCAGTATTTT. V is TRBV6-5 and J is TRBJ2-3; D gene ambiguous. CDR3 length equals 16 residues. V lost 2 bases and J 1 base, leaving 13 bases between the germline ends. CDR1 is MNHEY and CDR2 is SVGAGI in the germline V gene.

This clonotype has at least ten counts. This sequence joins TRBV20-1 and TRBJ2-5, with a tentative D call TRBD1 (7 bases). Germline V CDR1 and CDR2: DFQATT, SNEGSKA (reference sequence). This CDR3 contains 14 residues. Trimming removed 6 bases at V and 4 bases at J, with 18 bases between. CDR3 amino acids: CSAGGTEGRETQYF. CDR3 DNA: TGCAGTGCAGGGGGGACAGAAGGTCGAGAGACCCAGTACTTC.

At least ten counts were recorded for this clonotype. The chain carries TRBV20-1 and TRBJ2-4; D remains ambiguous. Germline lookup yields CDR1 DFQATT and CDR2 SNEGSKA (reference sequence). This CDR3 has 13 amino acids. Deletions cut 0 bases from V and 3 bases from J, with 6 bases between. CDR3 region: CSARDGLKNIQYF. For the CDR3, the DNA is TGCAGTGCTAGAGATGGGCTCAAAAACATTCAGTACTTC.

This clonotype was observed at least ten times. The J gene is TRBJ1-2, the V gene TRBV5-6; 7 bases fit TRBD1. Germline loops: CDR1 SGHDT, CDR2 YYEEEE. This CDR3 contains 13 residues. The V and J ends lost 4 bases and 4 bases, in that order; junction bases with no gene match: 4. The CDR3 is CASSEDRIYGYTF. The CDR3 coding sequence is TGTGCCAGCAGCGAGGACAGGATCTATGGCTACACCTTC.

This clonotype was seen repeatedly, ten times or more. The chain is built from TRBV5-1 and TRBJ2-7; TRBD2 agrees at 8 bases. J lost 2 bases, V lost 0 bases, and 4 bases had no gene match. CDR3 length equals 15 residues. Germline V lookup: CDR1 SGHRS, CDR2 YFSETQ. CDR3 DNA: TGCGCCAGCAGCTTGGTTACGCGGGAGGCCTACGAGCAGTACTTC. Translation gives CASSLVTREAYEQYF.

In this sample, this clonotype turned up many times. The V and J genes are TRBV21-1 and TRBJ2-4; the D call TRBD1 from the table was never checked on the DNA. TRBV21-1 is reported as a pseudogene. This CDR3 contains 17 residues. As DNA, the CDR3 is TGTGCCAGCAGCAAAGGTCTGAAACAGGGGTCCAAAAACATTCAGTACTTC. Its translation: CASSKGLKQGSKNIQYF.